This is a list of T cell receptor beta chains from one sample in a study of vaccination and CD4 T cells after COVID-19. The antigens of these receptors remain unknown. TCRdb reprocessed the PCR reads via MiXCR and lists one record per CDR3 protein. The sample lists under 20,000 distinct CDR3 sequences, 35% to 50% occurring once. The sample here was CD4+ T cells from blood, cultured in vitro, taken after SARS-CoV-2 vaccination. These receptor sequences come from a human donor who had recovered from COVID-19. The CDR3 runs from the conserved cysteine through the conserved F or W. D genes are given only for firm matches. Size tells how often a clone was seen (once, few, many) or the class of an expanded clone, and some rows leave it out.

v_gene	abundance	len	d_gene	j_gene	CDR3aa	CDR3nt
TRBV7-2	.	14	.	TRBJ2-6	CASSLGPGANVLTF	TGTGCCAGCAGCCTAGGCCCTGGGGCCAACGTCCTGACTTTC
TRBV25-1	.	14	.	TRBJ1-6	CASSARTGNSPLHF	TGTGCCAGCAGTGCCCGGACGGGCAATTCACCCCTCCACTTT
TRBV27	.	16	TRBD2	TRBJ2-1	CASSQKGTSVYNEQFF	TGTGCCAGCAGCCAAAAAGGGACTAGCGTGTACAATGAGCAGTTCTTC
TRBV20-1	few	12	TRBD1	TRBJ1-2	CSARATGGSYTF	TGCAGTGCCCGGGCAACAGGGGGAAGCTACACCTTC
TRBV7-2	.	12	.	TRBJ2-2	CASSLGEAQSFF	TGTGCCAGCAGCTTGGGTGAGGCCCAATCATTTTTT
TRBV6-5	few	15	TRBD1	TRBJ1-6	CASSYSGQANSPLHF	TGTGCCAGCAGTTACTCGGGACAGGCCAATTCACCCCTCCACTTT
TRBV6-4	.	16	TRBD2	TRBJ2-3	CASRRLAGSDTDTQYF	TGTGCCAGCAGACGACTAGCGGGGAGTGACACAGATACGCAGTATTTT
TRBV6-1	.	16	TRBD1	TRBJ2-7	CASSDLLRQGVNEQYF	TGTGCCAGCAGTGATTTACTGAGACAGGGGGTCAACGAGCAGTACTTC
TRBV20-1	few	16	.	TRBJ2-3	CSARPRVAKRTDTQYF	TGCAGTGCTAGGCCCCGGGTAGCCAAGAGAACAGATACGCAGTATTTT
TRBV7-9	.	13	.	TRBJ2-4	CASSLVGWNIQYF	TGTGCCAGCAGCTTAGTCGGCTGGAACATTCAGTACTTC
TRBV7-2	few	14	.	TRBJ2-5	CASSYGTSPGTQYF	TGTGCCAGCAGCTACGGGACAAGCCCAGGGACCCAGTACTTC
TRBV6-5	.	12	TRBD1	TRBJ1-2	CASSLQGDGYTF	TGTGCCAGCAGTTTACAGGGGGATGGCTACACCTTC
TRBV6-1	.	14	.	TRBJ2-7	CASTPGTAPYEQYF	TGTGCCAGCACCCCCGGGACGGCCCCCTACGAGCAGTACTTC
TRBV5-4	few	13	TRBD1	TRBJ1-1	CASSVQGTTEAFF	TGTGCCAGCAGCGTACAGGGGACAACTGAAGCTTTCTTT
TRBV10-2	.	13	.	TRBJ1-2	CASRAQWCNGYTF	TGCGCCAGCAGGGCACAGTGGTGCAATGGCTACACCTTC
TRBV7-4	.	14	.	TRBJ1-1	CASSGGHTNTEAFF	TGTGCCAGCAGCGGCGGCCATACGAACACTGAAGCTTTCTTT
TRBV7-2	.	14	.	TRBJ1-5	CASSPTGGNQPQHF	TGTGCCAGCAGCCCGACAGGAGGCAATCAGCCCCAGCATTTT
TRBV6-5	.	14	.	TRBJ1-2	CASSSLESGYGYTF	TGTGCCAGCAGTTCCCTTGAGAGCGGCTATGGCTACACCTTC
TRBV11-3	.	15	.	TRBJ2-7	CASSPNGQSSYEQYF	TGTGCCAGCAGCCCAAACGGACAGAGTTCCTACGAGCAGTACTTC
TRBV20-1	.	13	.	TRBJ1-3	CSAAGISGNTIYF	TGCAGTGCCGCCGGGATCTCTGGAAACACCATATATTTT
TRBV7-2	few	10	.	TRBJ1-2	CASSLYGYTF	TGTGCCAGCAGCCTATATGGCTACACCTTC
TRBV7-2	.	15	.	TRBJ1-3	CASSPQRVVGATIYF	TGTGCCAGCAGCCCCCAGAGGGTAGTGGGGGCCACCATATATTTT
TRBV6-2/TRBV6-3	.	13	.	TRBJ2-7	CASNGGHSYEQYF	TGCGCCAGCAATGGCGGACACTCCTACGAGCAGTACTTC
TRBV7-9	few	16	.	TRBJ2-1	CASSSGRSSSYNEQFF	TGTGCCAGCAGCTCCGGTCGTTCTAGCTCCTACAATGAGCAGTTCTTC
TRBV7-2	.	13	.	TRBJ1-1	CASSRQRNTEAFF	TGTGCCAGCAGCCGACAGAGGAACACTGAAGCTTTCTTT
TRBV6-5	.	15	TRBD1	TRBJ2-5	CASSYSPGGQETQYF	TGTGCCAGCAGTTACTCCCCAGGGGGCCAAGAGACCCAGTACTTC
TRBV14	.	15	TRBD1	TRBJ1-1	CASSYGQGLNTEAFF	TGTGCCAGCAGCTATGGACAGGGCCTGAACACTGAAGCTTTCTTT
TRBV4-1	.	17	.	TRBJ1-5	CASSQDLQGSNNQPQHF	TGCGCCAGCAGCCAAGATTTACAGGGAAGCAACAATCAGCCCCAGCATTTT
TRBV7-9	.	16	.	TRBJ2-5	CASSPTAAEAQETQYF	TGTGCCAGCAGCCCAACCGCGGCGGAAGCGCAAGAGACCCAGTACTTC